This TCR beta chain was profiled in a study of cytomegalovirus exposure and HLA in healthy donors. Both 60 Vbeta primers and 13 Jbeta primers went into the PCR. The repertoire was sequenced with immunoSEQ multiplex PCR; TCRdb's copy has only in-frame clones and lacks some. The table has about 82,000 clones, approximately 79% seen once. In the case of this clone: What it binds is unknown.

The germline CDR1 and CDR2 sequences are LGHNT and FRNRAP. The CDR3 has 15 residues. The trim removed 6 bases at V and 10 bases at J, leaving 12 bases unmatched. Study results and limitations: Three of the chains that were CMV-associated were confirmed in vitro to be specific for CMV antigens. Later work showed greater clonal expansion in HLA-associated TCR beta chains than in equally common others. Earlier findings revealed that most TCR beta V segments proved productive either about 87% or about 30% of the time.

The clonotype comes from a human donor in good health. The chain couples TRBV12-5 to TRBJ1-4; TRBD1 agrees at 9 bases. Material for sequencing was PBMCs. CDR3 DNA sequence: TGTGCTAGTGGCAACCCCGGGACAGGGACAGGAAAACTGTTTTTT. It yields the protein CASGNPGTGTGKLFF.